What follows are 3 T cell receptor beta chains derived from one specimen sequenced in a study of T cells expressing NK-cell markers. TCRdb reworked the 5' RACE reads into one entry per CDR3 protein, no DNA. The sample has roughly 380,000 distinct CDR3 sequences; the top ten hold roughly 5.2%. The sample was blood T cells: a sorted CD56 or NKG2C T cell subset, CD4+ or CD8+ T cells, or bulk PBMC T cells (not recorded which). Every receptor here comes from a man aged 18-70 years in good health.

V gene TRBV27 combines with J gene TRBJ2-7; the TRBD1 assignment by TCRdb is unverifiable without DNA. The CDR3 runs 15 residues. CDR1 is MNHEY and CDR2 is SMNVEV in the germline V gene (reference sequence). CDR3 amino acids: CASSLSRGVSYEQYF.

V is TRBV6-5 and J is TRBJ2-7; TCRdb indicates TRBD1, and absent DNA this call remains unverified. Germline values: CDR1 MNHEY, CDR2 SVGAGI. The CDR3 runs 14 residues. The CDR3 here is CASSSHREEGEQYF.

The chain recombines TRBV20-1 with TRBJ1-2; TCRdb selects TRBD1, and the lack of DNA leaves this call unchecked. In germline, CDR1 is DFQATT, CDR2 SNEGSKA (reference sequence). This CDR3 is 13 amino acids long. CDR3: CSARGSGAHGYTF.